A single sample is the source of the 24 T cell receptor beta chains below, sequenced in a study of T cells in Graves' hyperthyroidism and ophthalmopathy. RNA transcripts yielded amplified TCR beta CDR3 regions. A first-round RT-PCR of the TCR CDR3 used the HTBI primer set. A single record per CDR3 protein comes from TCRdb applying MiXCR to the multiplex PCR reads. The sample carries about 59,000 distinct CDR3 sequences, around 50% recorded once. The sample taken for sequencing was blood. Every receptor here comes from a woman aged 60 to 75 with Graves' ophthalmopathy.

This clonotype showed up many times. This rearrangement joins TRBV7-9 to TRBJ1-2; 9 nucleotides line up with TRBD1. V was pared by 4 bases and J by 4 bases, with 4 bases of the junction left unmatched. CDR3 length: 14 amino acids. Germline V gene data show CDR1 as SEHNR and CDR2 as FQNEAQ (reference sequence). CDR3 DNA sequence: TGTGCCAGCAGCTCACAGGGGGCTGGCTATGGCTACACCTTC. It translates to CASSSQGAGYGYTF.

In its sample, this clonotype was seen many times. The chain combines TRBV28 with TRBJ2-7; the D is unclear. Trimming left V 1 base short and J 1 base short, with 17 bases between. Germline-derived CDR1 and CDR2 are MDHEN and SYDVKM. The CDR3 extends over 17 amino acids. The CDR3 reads CASSLSLSIPPSYEQYF. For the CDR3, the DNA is TGTGCCAGCAGTTTATCTCTTAGCATTCCACCTTCCTACGAGCAGTACTTC.

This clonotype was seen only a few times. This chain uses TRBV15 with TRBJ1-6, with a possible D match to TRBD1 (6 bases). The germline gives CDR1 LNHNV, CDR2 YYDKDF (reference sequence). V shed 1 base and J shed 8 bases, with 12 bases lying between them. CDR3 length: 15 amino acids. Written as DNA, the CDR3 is TGTGCCACCAGCAGAGCTTTACAGGGCGATTCACCCCTCCACTTT. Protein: CATSRALQGDSPLHF.

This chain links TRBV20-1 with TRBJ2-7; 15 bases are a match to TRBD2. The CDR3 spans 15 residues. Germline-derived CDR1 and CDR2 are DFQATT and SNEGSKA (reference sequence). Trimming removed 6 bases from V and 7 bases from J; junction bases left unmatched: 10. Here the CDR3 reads CSASRTSGRAGEQYF. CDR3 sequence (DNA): TGCAGTGCGAGTAGGACTAGCGGGAGGGCCGGTGAGCAGTACTTC.

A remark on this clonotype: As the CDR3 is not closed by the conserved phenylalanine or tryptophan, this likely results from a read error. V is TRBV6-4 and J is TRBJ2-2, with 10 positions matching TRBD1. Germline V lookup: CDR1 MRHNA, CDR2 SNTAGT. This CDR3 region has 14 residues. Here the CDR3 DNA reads TGCGCCAGCAGCAGGACAGGGGGGACCGGGGAGCTGTTTCTT. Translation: CASSRTGGTGELFL.

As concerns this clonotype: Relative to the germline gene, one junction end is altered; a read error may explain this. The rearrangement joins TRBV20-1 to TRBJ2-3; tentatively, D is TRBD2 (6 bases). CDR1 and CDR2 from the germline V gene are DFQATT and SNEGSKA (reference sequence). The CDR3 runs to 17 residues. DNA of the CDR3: TGCAGTGCTAGAGATTCCGGGACTGGCGGTTACACAGATACGCAACATTTT. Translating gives CSARDSGTGGYTDTQHF.

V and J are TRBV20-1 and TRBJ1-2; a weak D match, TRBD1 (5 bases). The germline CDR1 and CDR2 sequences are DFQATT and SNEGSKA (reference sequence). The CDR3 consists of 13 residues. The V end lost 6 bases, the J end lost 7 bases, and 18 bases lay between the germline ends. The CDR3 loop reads CSAGRGGTGGYTF. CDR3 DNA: TGCAGTGCGGGTCGTGGGGGGACGGGTGGCTACACCTTC.

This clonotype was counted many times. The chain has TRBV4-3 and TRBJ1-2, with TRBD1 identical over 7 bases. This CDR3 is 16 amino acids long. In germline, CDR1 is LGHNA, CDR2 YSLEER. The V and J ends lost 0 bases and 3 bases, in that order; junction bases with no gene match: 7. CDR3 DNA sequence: TGCGCCAGCAGCCAAGATCGGTTGACAGGGCACTATGGCTACACCTTC. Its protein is CASSQDRLTGHYGYTF.

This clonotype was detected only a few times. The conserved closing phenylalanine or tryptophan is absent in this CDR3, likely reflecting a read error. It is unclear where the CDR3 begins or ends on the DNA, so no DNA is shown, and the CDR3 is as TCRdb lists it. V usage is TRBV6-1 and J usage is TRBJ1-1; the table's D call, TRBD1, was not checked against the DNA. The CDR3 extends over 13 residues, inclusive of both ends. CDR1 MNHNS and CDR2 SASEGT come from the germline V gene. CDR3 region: CASSPPTGTGFFS.

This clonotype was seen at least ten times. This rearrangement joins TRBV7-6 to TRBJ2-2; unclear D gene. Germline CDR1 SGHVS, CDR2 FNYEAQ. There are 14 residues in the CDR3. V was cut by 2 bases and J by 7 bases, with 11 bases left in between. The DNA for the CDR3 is TGTGCCAGCAGCTTAAATGTTGACGGCGGGGAGCTGTTTTTT. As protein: CASSLNVDGGELFF.

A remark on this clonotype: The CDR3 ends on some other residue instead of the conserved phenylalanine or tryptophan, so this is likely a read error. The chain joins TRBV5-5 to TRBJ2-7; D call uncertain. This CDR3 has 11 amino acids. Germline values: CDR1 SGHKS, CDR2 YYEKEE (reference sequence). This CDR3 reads CASSLVYEQYL. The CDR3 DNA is TGTGCTAGCAGCCTAGTCTACGAGCAGTACCTC.

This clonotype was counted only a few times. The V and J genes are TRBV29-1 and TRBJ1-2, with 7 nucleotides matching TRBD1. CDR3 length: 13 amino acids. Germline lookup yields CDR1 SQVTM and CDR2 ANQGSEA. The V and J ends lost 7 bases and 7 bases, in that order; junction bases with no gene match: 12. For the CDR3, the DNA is TGCAGCGCCGAAGGGGAGGGGGCGGCTGGCTACACCTTC. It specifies CSAEGEGAAGYTF.

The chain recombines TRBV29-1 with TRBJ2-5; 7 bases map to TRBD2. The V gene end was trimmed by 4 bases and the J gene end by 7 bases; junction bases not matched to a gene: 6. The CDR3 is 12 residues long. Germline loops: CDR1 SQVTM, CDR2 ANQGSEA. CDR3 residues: CSVVGGYGTQYF. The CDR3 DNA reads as TGCAGCGTTGTCGGGGGGTATGGGACCCAGTACTTC.

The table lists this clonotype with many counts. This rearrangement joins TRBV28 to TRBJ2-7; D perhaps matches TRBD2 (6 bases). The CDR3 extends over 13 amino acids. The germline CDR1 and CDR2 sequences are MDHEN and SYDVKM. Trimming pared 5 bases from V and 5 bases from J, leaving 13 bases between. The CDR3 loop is CASSNPGEHEQYF. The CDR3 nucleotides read TGTGCCAGCAGTAATCCGGGGGAGCACGAGCAGTACTTC.

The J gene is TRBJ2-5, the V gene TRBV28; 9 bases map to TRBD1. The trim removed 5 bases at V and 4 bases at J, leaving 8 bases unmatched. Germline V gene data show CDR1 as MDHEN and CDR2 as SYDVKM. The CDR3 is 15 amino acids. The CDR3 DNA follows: TGTGCCAGCAGTCTACGGACAGGGGAGGGAGAGACCCAGTACTTC. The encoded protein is CASSLRTGEGETQYF.

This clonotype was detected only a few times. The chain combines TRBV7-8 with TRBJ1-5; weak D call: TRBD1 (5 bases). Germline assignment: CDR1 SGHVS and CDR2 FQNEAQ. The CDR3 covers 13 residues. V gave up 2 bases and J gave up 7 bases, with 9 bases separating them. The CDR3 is CASSLTGDQPQHF. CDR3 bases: TGTGCCAGCAGCTTAACCGGGGACCAGCCCCAGCATTTT.

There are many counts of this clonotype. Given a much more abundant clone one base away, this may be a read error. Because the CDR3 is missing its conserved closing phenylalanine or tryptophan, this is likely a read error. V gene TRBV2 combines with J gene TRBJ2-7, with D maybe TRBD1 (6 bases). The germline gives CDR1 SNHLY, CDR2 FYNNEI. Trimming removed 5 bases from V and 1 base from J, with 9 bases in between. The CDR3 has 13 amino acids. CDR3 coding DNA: TGTGCCAGCAGTCCGACAGGTTCCTACGAGCAGTACCTC. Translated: CASSPTGSYEQYL.

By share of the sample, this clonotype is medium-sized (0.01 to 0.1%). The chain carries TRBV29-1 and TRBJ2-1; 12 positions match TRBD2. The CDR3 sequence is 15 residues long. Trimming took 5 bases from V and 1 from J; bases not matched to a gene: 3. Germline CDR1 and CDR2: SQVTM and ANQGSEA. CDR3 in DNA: TGCAGCGTTAAGACTAGCGGGAGTTCCTACAATGAGCAGTTCTTC. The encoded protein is CSVKTSGSSYNEQFF.

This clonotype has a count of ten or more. In DNA form, the CDR3 reads TGTGCCAGCAGCCCTCCGCAGGGAATGAACACTGAAGCTTTCTTT. This codes for CASSPPQGMNTEAFF. The chain recombines TRBV9 with TRBJ1-1; D perhaps matches TRBD1 (5 bases). Trimming cost V 4 bases and J 0 bases, with 13 bases left between them. Germline lookup yields CDR1 SGDLS and CDR2 YYNGEE. The CDR3 is 15 residues long.

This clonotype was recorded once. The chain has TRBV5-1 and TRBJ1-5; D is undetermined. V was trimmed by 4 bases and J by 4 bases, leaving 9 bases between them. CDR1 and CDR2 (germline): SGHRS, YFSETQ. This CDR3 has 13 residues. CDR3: CASSPAGNQPQHF. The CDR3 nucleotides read TGCGCCAGCAGCCCCGCGGGGAATCAGCCCCAGCATTTT.

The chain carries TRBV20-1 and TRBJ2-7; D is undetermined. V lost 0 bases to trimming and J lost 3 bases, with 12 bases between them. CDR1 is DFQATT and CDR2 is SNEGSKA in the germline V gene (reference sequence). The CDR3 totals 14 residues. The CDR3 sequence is CSARDRQDDYEQYF. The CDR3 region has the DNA TGCAGTGCTAGAGATAGGCAGGATGACTACGAGCAGTACTTC.

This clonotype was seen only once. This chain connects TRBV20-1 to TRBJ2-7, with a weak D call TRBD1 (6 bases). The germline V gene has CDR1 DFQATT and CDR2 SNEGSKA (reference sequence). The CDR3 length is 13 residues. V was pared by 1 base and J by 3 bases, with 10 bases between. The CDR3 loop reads CSARAGQLYEQYF. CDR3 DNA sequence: TGCAGTGCTAGAGCGGGACAACTCTACGAGCAGTACTTC.

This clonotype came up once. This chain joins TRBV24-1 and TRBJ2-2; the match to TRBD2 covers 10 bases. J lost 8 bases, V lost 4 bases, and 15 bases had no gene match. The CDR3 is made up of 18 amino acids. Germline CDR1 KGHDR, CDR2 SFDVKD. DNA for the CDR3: TGTGCCACCAGTGACCCCGGGACTAGCGCCCAGAGGGGTGGGGAGCTGTTTTTT. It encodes CATSDPGTSAQRGGELFF.

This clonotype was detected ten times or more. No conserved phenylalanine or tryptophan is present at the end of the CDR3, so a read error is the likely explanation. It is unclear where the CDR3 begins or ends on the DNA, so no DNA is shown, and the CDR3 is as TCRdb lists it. The CDR3 region is CASSPSTVGRNV. V usage is TRBV18 and J usage is TRBJ1-4; TRBD1, the table's D call, lacks a check against the DNA. Per germline, CDR1 KGHSH and CDR2 LQKENI. The CDR3 is 12 amino acids long, termini counted.